Following are 32 T cell receptor beta chains from one sample sequenced in a study of T cells in Graves' hyperthyroidism and ophthalmopathy. Regions amplified from RNA transcripts were the TCR beta CDR3 regions. TCR CDR3 regions were first amplified by RT-PCR with HTBI primers. MiXCR was run by TCRdb on the multiplex PCR reads, yielding one entry per CDR3 protein. The data contain 550,000 to 700,000 distinct CDR3 sequences, 35% to 55% of them singletons. Input material: peripheral blood or thyroid tissue (not recorded which). The receptor set was obtained from an adult woman with Graves' disease, either hyperthyroidism or ophthalmopathy (not recorded which).

In regard to this clonotype: One end of the junction fails to match germline, which may point to a read error. V is TRBV7-2 and J is TRBJ1-1, with 7 bases aligning to TRBD1. The CDR3 loop spans 15 amino acids. Germline V gene sequence: CDR1 SGHTA, CDR2 FQGNSA. CDR3 residues: CAASVGQFTNTEAFF. Here the CDR3 DNA reads TGTGCCGCCAGCGTGGGACAGTTCACGAACACTGAAGCTTTCTTC.

This rearrangement joins TRBV29-1 to TRBJ2-2; TRBD2 matches at 12 bases. The J segment lost 4 bases and the V segment lost 5 bases, leaving 2 bases of the junction unmatched. The CDR3 loop spans 14 amino acids. Germline CDR1 is SQVTM and CDR2 is ANQGSEA. CDR3 protein: CSVLTSGSTGELFF. The DNA for the CDR3 is TGCAGCGTTTTGACTAGCGGGAGCACCGGGGAGCTGTTTTTT.

V and J are TRBV29-1 and TRBJ2-5; maybe TRBD1 (6 bases). The V gene lost 4 bases and the J gene lost 1 base, with 13 bases spanning the gap. This CDR3 has 14 residues. Germline V lookup: CDR1 SQVTM, CDR2 ANQGSEA. The CDR3 protein is CSVVPQGSQETQYF. CDR3 nucleotide sequence: TGCAGCGTTGTTCCCCAGGGGAGCCAAGAGACCCAGTACTTC.

The CDR3 bases are TGCGCCAGCAGCTTGATGCAGGGGCAGAACACCGGGGAGCTGTTTTTT. This sequence encodes CASSLMQGQNTGELFF. This rearrangement joins TRBV5-1 to TRBJ2-2; perhaps TRBD1 as D (6 bases). CDR1 and CDR2 from the germline V gene are SGHRS and YFSETQ. This CDR3 spans 16 amino acids. Trimming pared 1 base from V and 1 base from J, leaving 11 bases between.

This clonotype has at least ten counts. The chain recombines TRBV5-1 with TRBJ2-7; 8 bases line up with TRBD1. CDR3 length: 14 amino acids. Germline V gene sequence: CDR1 SGHRS, CDR2 YFSETQ. The V segment lost 1 base and the J segment 5 bases; nucleotides outside the gene matches: 5. The DNA for the CDR3 is TGCGCCAGCAGCTTGATGGACAGGGCGGACGAGCAGTACTTC. This encodes CASSLMDRADEQYF.

The sample holds many counts of this clonotype. The rearrangement uses TRBV11-2 and TRBJ1-1; D call uncertain. Germline-derived CDR1 and CDR2 are SGHAT and FQNNGV. The CDR3 loop spans 15 amino acids. V was shortened by 1 base and J by 0 bases, with 9 bases between the two germline ends. Here the CDR3 DNA reads TGTGCCAGCAGCTTAGGTGGCAGCTTGAACACTGAAGCTTTCTTT. Translated, it gives CASSLGGSLNTEAFF.

About this clonotype: At one end, the junction sequence differs from germline, possibly due to a read error. The CDR3 loop reads CASSLVSGRAHEQFF. For the CDR3, the DNA is TGTGCTAGCAGCTTAGTTAGCGGGAGGGCCCATGAGCAGTTCTTC. The chain has TRBV7-6 and TRBJ2-1; TRBD2 matches at 11 bases. Germline loops: CDR1 SGHVS, CDR2 FNYEAQ. There are 15 residues in the CDR3.

The rearrangement joins TRBV10-3 to TRBJ2-7; 8 nucleotides match TRBD2. This CDR3 has 14 residues. V was clipped by 8 bases and J by 7 bases; unmatched bases: 13. Germline V gene sequence: CDR1 ENHRY, CDR2 SYGVKD. Here the CDR3 DNA reads TGTGCCATCTCCACTAGCGGAACCTACAATGAGCAGTACTTC. Translated: CAISTSGTYNEQYF.

The gene calls are TRBV19 and TRBJ2-7, with D possibly matching TRBD1 (5 bases). The V gene lost 11 bases and the J gene lost 2 bases, with 13 bases spanning the gap. The CDR3 totals 12 residues. The V gene's germline CDR1 is LNHDA and CDR2 SQIVND (reference sequence). In DNA form, the CDR3 reads TGTGCCGAATACCGACAGACCTACGAGCAGTACTTC. Amino acid sequence: CAEYRQTYEQYF. Looking up the rest from reference TRBV19 and TRBJ2-7 gives the full variable domain: DGGITQSPKYLFRKEGQNVTLSCEQNLNHDAMYWYRQDPGQGLRLIYYSQIVNDFQKGDIAEGYSVSREKKESFPLTVTSAQKNPTAFYLCAEYRQTYEQYFGPGTRLTVT.

Worth noting for this clonotype: Because it lacks the conserved phenylalanine or tryptophan at the end, this CDR3 is likely a read error. No DNA is shown, since the ends of the CDR3 on it are uncertain; the CDR3 is the one TCRdb lists. CDR3 region: CSARDHRLL. V and J are TRBV20-1 and TRBJ2-5. Counting both end residues, the CDR3 totals 9 amino acids. Germline V gene sequence: CDR1 DFQATT, CDR2 SNEGSKA (reference sequence).

This clonotype was found many times. The chain is built from TRBV12-5 and TRBJ1-1; D unclear. CDR1 LGHNT and CDR2 FRNRAP come from the germline V gene. V was shortened by 5 bases and J by 6 bases, with 10 bases between the two germline ends. The CDR3 length is 12 residues. CDR3 DNA: TGTGCTAGTGGTCCGCCGGGCGCTGAAGCTTTCTTT. Translated, it gives CASGPPGAEAFF.

The sample holds many counts of this clonotype. The CDR3 DNA follows: TGCAGTGCTAGCACGGTCTCGGGAAAGGGCTTCAATCAGCCCCAGCATTTT. Translation gives CSASTVSGKGFNQPQHF. The chain combines TRBV20-1 with TRBJ1-5; D is uncertain. This CDR3 spans 17 amino acids. Trimming removed 3 bases at V and 3 bases at J, with 21 bases between. The germline V gene has CDR1 DFQATT and CDR2 SNEGSKA (reference sequence).

This clonotype was recorded at least ten times. V usage is TRBV2 and J usage is TRBJ2-7; D gene ambiguous. This CDR3 is 14 amino acids long. In germline, CDR1 is SNHLY, CDR2 FYNNEI. With 1 base removed from V and 3 bases from J, the gap between germline ends came to 10 bases. CDR3 amino acids: CASSEGAPGYEQYF. In DNA form, the CDR3 reads TGTGCCAGCAGTGAAGGTGCCCCTGGCTACGAGCAGTACTTC. Combining the CDR3 with reference TRBV2 and TRBJ2-7 gives the whole variable domain EPEVTQTPSHQVTQMGQEVILRCVPISNHLYFYWYRQILGQKVEFLVSFYNNEISEKSEIFDDQFSVERPDGSNFTLKIRSTKLEDSAMYFCASSEGAPGYEQYFGPGTRLTVT.

About this clonotype itself: Germline and junction disagree at one end, which may indicate a read error. The chain has TRBV7-2 and TRBJ1-5; no definite D call. Germline V lookup: CDR1 SGHTA, CDR2 FQGNSA. The CDR3 has 15 amino acids. The CDR3 region has the DNA TGCGCCAGCAGCTTAGGACTATCGGGCAATCAGCCCCAGCATTTT. The encoded protein is CASSLGLSGNQPQHF.

This clonotype was seen at least ten times. The V and J genes are TRBV7-2 and TRBJ2-7; 14 positions match TRBD2. The CDR3 runs 14 residues. J gave up 7 bases and V 5 bases, and 4 bases lay outside the gene matches. The germline V gene has CDR1 SGHTA and CDR2 FQGNSA. CDR3 DNA: TGTGCCAGCAGCCGTGGACTAGCGGGGGGAGAGCAGTACTTC. The encoded protein is CASSRGLAGGEQYF.

The chain joins TRBV15 to TRBJ2-7; D possibly corresponds to TRBD2 (6 bases). The germline V gene has CDR1 LNHNV and CDR2 YYDKDF (reference sequence). The CDR3 loop spans 17 amino acids. V was trimmed by 2 bases and J by 0 bases, leaving 17 bases between them. CDR3 in DNA: TGTGCCACCAGCAGATTGCGGGTAGCGGTAAACTCCTACGAGCAGTACTTC. Encoded protein: CATSRLRVAVNSYEQYF.

The rearrangement links TRBV7-9 to TRBJ2-5; D not certain. The CDR3 spans 15 residues. Germline lookup yields CDR1 SEHNR and CDR2 FQNEAQ (reference sequence). Between the trimmed V and J ends, which lost 5 bases and 4 bases, there was a span of 17 bases. CDR3 amino acids: CASSGRGQEGETQYF. The DNA of the CDR3 is TGTGCCAGCAGCGGACGAGGTCAGGAAGGAGAGACCCAGTACTTC.

This clonotype was recorded many times. This rearrangement joins TRBV5-6 to TRBJ1-5; TRBD1 matches at 8 bases. V lost 3 bases, J lost 7 bases, and 6 bases stayed unmatched. Germline V gives CDR1 SGHDT, CDR2 YYEEEE. The CDR3 extends over 14 amino acids. CDR3 loop: CASSYRGNGQPQHF. CDR3 bases: TGTGCCAGCAGCTACAGGGGGAATGGGCAGCCCCAGCATTTT.

The rearrangement uses TRBV5-5 and TRBJ1-4; 8 positions agree with TRBD1. After removal of 8 bases from V and 5 bases from J, the junction contained 11 bases not matched to a gene. This CDR3 is built from 15 residues. In germline, CDR1 is SGHKS, CDR2 YYEKEE (reference sequence). DNA of the CDR3: TGTGCCAGTGGACAGGGTAACACCGGGAATGAAAAACTGTTTTTT. This codes for CASGQGNTGNEKLFF.

The chain recombines TRBV2 with TRBJ2-7; 8 bases align to TRBD2. Trimming cost V 8 bases and J 2 bases; bases outside gene matches: 8. Germline V gene lookup returns CDR1 SNHLY and CDR2 FYNNEI. The CDR3 loop spans 14 amino acids. The CDR3 spells CASGGLGFTYEQYF. The CDR3 bases are TGTGCCAGCGGGGGACTAGGATTTACCTACGAGCAGTACTTC.

This clonotype was detected ten times or more. V is TRBV6-2 or TRBV6-3 and J is TRBJ2-5; no clear D. The CDR3 consists of 18 residues. Germline V CDR1 and CDR2: MNHEY, SVGEGT. With 2 bases removed from V and 0 bases from J, the gap between germline ends came to 19 bases. CDR3 amino acids: CASSYTVGFSLDQETQYF. The CDR3 DNA sequence: TGTGCCAGCAGTTACACTGTTGGGTTCTCCTTGGACCAAGAGACCCAGTACTTC.

This clonotype was detected only a few times. An end of the junction differs from the germline gene, which may be a read error. The rearrangement links TRBV10-3 to TRBJ2-5; TRBD2 agrees at 10 bases. The CDR3 runs to 15 residues. Germline CDR1 reads ENHRY; CDR2 reads SYGVKD. The CDR3 DNA is TGTGCCAGCAGTGGGGGCTTAGCGGGGGGAGGGGACCAGTACTTC. Protein product: CASSGGLAGGGDQYF.

The rearrangement uses TRBV19 and TRBJ2-5; D might be TRBD1 (5 bases). The CDR3 runs 13 residues. Germline values: CDR1 LNHDA, CDR2 SQIVND (reference sequence). Trimming took off 4 bases at V and 3 bases at J, with 9 bases between the two ends. Here the CDR3 DNA reads TGTGCCAGTAGTACCAGGGCTAAAGAGACCCAGTACTTC. This gives the protein CASSTRAKETQYF. The full variable domain, rest sourced from reference TRBV19 and TRBJ2-5, is DGGITQSPKYLFRKEGQNVTLSCEQNLNHDAMYWYRQDPGQGLRLIYYSQIVNDFQKGDIAEGYSVSREKKESFPLTVTSAQKNPTAFYLCASSTRAKETQYFGPGTRLLVL.

This clonotype was observed a handful of times. The V and J genes are TRBV7-9 and TRBJ2-7, with D uncertain. Trimming took 1 base from V and 4 from J, leaving 8 bases between them. This CDR3 is 13 amino acids long. Germline-derived CDR1 and CDR2 are SEHNR and FQNEAQ (reference sequence). CDR3 in amino acids: CASSLDEMYEQYF. CDR3 nucleotides: TGTGCCAGCAGCTTAGATGAGATGTACGAGCAGTACTTC.

The chain employs TRBV29-1 and TRBJ2-5; D is perhaps TRBD2 (6 bases). V dropped 8 bases and J dropped 5 bases, with 18 bases sitting between them. This CDR3 has 13 amino acids. The V gene's germline CDR1 is SQVTM and CDR2 ANQGSEA. CDR3 sequence reads: CSLAVAGYETQYF. DNA of the CDR3: TGCAGCTTAGCGGTAGCAGGGTACGAGACCCAGTACTTC.

This clonotype was observed many times. CDR3 sequence (DNA): TGTGCCAGCAGTTTGACAGAGAAGCCCTCCTACGAGCAGTACTTC. Residues: CASSLTEKPSYEQYF. The rearrangement uses TRBV12-3 or TRBV12-4 and TRBJ2-7, with D possibly matching TRBD1 (5 bases). The V end was cut by 3 bases, the J end by 0 bases, with 12 bases between. This CDR3 contains 15 residues.

This clonotype was observed many times. The CDR3 is CASSPQGRAHEQYF. The DNA for the CDR3 is TGTGCCAGCAGCCCGCAAGGGAGGGCCCACGAGCAGTACTTC. The chain couples TRBV9 to TRBJ2-7; 7 bases agree with TRBD2. Germline V lookup: CDR1 SGDLS, CDR2 YYNGEE. With V trimmed by 4 bases and J by 5 bases, 9 bases remained unmatched. CDR3 length equals 14 residues.

This clonotype was observed at least ten times. The chain uses TRBV13 and TRBJ2-2; a weak D match, TRBD1 (6 bases). CDR3 length equals 13 residues. Looked up from germline, CDR1 is PRHDT and CDR2 is FYEKMQ (reference sequence). V lost 6 bases and J 7 bases, leaving 12 bases between the germline ends. CDR3 coding DNA: TGTGCCAGCAGGCTCCTCAGGGGCGGGGAGCTGTTTTTT. Its translation is CASRLLRGGELFF.

At least ten counts were recorded for this clonotype. The chain joins TRBV20-1 to TRBJ1-5, with D perhaps matching TRBD1 (6 bases). This CDR3 has 13 amino acids. The V end lost 6 bases, the J end lost 6 bases, and 15 bases lay between the germline ends. CDR1 and CDR2 from the germline V gene are DFQATT and SNEGSKA (reference sequence). The CDR3 nucleotides read TGCAGTGCCCGACAGGATTCCGCTCAGCCCCAGCATTTT. Its translation: CSARQDSAQPQHF.

This chain links TRBV10-3 with TRBJ2-1, with TRBD2 as a possible D gene (6 bases). There are 11 residues in the CDR3. CDR1 and CDR2 (germline): ENHRY, SYGVKD. The V and J ends lost 8 bases and 5 bases respectively, with 7 bases between them. The CDR3 nucleotides are TGTGCCATCTCGGGGGACAATGAGCAGTTCTTC. Its translation is CAISGDNEQFF.

In this sample, this clonotype turned up many times. CDR3 region: CASSPFGNQPQHF. The CDR3 coding sequence is TGTGCCAGCAGTCCCTTTGGCAATCAGCCCCAGCATTTT. The rearrangement joins TRBV12-3 or TRBV12-4 to TRBJ1-5; D gene uncertain. Deletions cut 5 bases from V and 2 bases from J, with 7 bases between. The CDR3 spans 13 residues.

CDR3 amino acids: CATSSWDSPPSYYEQYF. The CDR3 DNA sequence: TGTGCCACCAGCAGCTGGGACAGCCCCCCGTCTTACTACGAGCAGTACTTC. This sequence joins TRBV15 and TRBJ2-7; 7 positions match TRBD1. Germline V gives CDR1 LNHNV, CDR2 YYDKDF (reference sequence). CDR3 size: 17 residues. V lost 3 bases to trimming and J lost 3 bases; unmatched junction nucleotides: 14.